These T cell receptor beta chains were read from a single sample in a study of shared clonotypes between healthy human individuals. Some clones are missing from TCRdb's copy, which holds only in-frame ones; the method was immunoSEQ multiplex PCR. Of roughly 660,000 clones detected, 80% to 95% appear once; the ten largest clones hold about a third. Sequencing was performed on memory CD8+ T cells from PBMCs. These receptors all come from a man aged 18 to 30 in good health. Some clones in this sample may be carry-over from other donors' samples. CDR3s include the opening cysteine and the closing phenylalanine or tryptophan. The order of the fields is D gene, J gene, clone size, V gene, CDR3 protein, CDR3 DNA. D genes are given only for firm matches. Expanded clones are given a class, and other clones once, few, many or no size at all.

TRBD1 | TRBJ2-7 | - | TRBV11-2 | CASSSRDRGNEQYF | TGTGCCAGCAGCTCTCGGGACAGGGGAAACGAGCAGTACTTC
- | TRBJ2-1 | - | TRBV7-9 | CASSQDLGLAGYNEQFF | TGCGCCAGCAGCCAAGATCTTGGGCTAGCCGGGTACAATGAGCAGTTCTTC
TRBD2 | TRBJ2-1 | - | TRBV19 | CASRWAGGSTEQFF | TGTGCCAGTAGATGGGCGGGAGGCTCCACTGAGCAGTTCTTC
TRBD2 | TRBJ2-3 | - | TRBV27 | CASSLLGLAGSTDTQYF | TGTGCCAGCAGTTTATTGGGACTAGCGGGAAGCACAGATACGCAGTATTTT
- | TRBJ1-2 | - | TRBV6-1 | CATGWAPSNYGYTF | TGTGCCACCGGTTGGGCTCCCTCTAACTATGGCTACACCTTC
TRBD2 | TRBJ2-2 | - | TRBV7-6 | CASSWTSGIGGTGELFF | TGTGCCAGCAGCTGGACTAGCGGGATAGGTGGGACCGGGGAGCTGTTTTTT
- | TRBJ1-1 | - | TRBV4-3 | CASSQDGSTNTEAFF | TGCGCCAGCAGCCAAGACGGCAGTACTAACACTGAAGCTTTCTTT
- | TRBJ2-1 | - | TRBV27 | CASSAGLYNEQFF | TGTGCCAGCAGTGCCGGCCTATACAATGAGCAGTTCTTC
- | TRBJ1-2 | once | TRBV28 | CASTLRRGGLNYGYTF | TGTGCCAGCACCCTAAGACGCGGGGGTTTGAACTATGGCTACACCTTC
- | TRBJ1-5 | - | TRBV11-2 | CASSADVRPIGNQPQHF | TGTGCCAGCAGCGCCGATGTCAGGCCGATAGGCAATCAGCCCCAGCATTTT
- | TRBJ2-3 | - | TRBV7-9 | CASSLARADTQYF | TGTGCCAGCAGCTTAGCGAGGGCAGATACGCAGTATTTT
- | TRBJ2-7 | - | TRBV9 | CASSGANYEQYF | TGTGCCAGCAGCGGGGCGAACTACGAGCAGTACTTC
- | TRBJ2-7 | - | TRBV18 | CASSPPNRDSYEQYF | TGTGCCAGCTCACCACCTAACAGGGACTCCTACGAGCAGTACTTC
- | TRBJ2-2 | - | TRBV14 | CASSQVRKGYRVKDTGELFF | TGTGCCAGCAGCCAAGTCCGAAAGGGTTACAGGGTCAAAGACACCGGGGAGCTGTTTTTT
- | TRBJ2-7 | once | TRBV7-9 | CASSLNRDGSYEQYF | TGTGCCAGCAGCCTTAACCGGGACGGATCCTACGAGCAGTACTTC
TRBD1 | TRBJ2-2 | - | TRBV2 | CASSVPKTDRADTGELFF | TGTGCCAGCAGTGTCCCTAAAACGGACAGGGCAGACACCGGGGAGCTGTTTTTT
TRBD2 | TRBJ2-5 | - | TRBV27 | CASSPGLAGGETQYF | TGTGCCAGCAGTCCGGGACTAGCGGGAGGGGAGACCCAGTACTTC
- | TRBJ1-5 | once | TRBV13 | CASSIWNQPQHF | TGTGCCAGCAGCATATGGAATCAGCCCCAGCATTTT
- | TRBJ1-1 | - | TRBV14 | CASSHGGEKAFF | TGTGCCAGCAGCCATGGTGGGGAGAAAGCTTTCTTT
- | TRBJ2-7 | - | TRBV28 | CASSFIRGSLNEQYF | TGTGCCAGCAGTTTTATAAGAGGTTCCCTCAACGAGCAGTACTTC
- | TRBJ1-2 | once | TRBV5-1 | CASSVWQGIGYGYTF | TGCGCCAGCAGCGTCTGGCAGGGGATCGGGTATGGCTACACCTTC
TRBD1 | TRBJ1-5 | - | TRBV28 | CASSLRQGDQPQHF | TGTGCCAGCAGTTTAAGACAGGGGGATCAGCCCCAGCATTTT